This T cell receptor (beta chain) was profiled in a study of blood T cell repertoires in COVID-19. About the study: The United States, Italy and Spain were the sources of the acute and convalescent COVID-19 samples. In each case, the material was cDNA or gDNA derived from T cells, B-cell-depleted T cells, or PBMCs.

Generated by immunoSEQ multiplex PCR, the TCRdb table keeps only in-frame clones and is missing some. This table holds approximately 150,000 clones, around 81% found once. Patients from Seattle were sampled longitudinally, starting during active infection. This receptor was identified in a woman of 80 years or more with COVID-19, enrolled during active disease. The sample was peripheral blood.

DNA for the CDR3: TGTGCCAGCGGTCGAGCGGGGCTTGAGACCCAGTACTTC. Translation gives CASGRAGLETQYF. The genes are TRBV6-5 and TRBJ2-5; 7 nucleotides agree with TRBD2. The CDR3 contains 13 residues. Unmatched junction bases numbered 8, after V lost 8 bases and J lost 5 bases. Germline assignment: CDR1 MNHEY and CDR2 SVGAGI.